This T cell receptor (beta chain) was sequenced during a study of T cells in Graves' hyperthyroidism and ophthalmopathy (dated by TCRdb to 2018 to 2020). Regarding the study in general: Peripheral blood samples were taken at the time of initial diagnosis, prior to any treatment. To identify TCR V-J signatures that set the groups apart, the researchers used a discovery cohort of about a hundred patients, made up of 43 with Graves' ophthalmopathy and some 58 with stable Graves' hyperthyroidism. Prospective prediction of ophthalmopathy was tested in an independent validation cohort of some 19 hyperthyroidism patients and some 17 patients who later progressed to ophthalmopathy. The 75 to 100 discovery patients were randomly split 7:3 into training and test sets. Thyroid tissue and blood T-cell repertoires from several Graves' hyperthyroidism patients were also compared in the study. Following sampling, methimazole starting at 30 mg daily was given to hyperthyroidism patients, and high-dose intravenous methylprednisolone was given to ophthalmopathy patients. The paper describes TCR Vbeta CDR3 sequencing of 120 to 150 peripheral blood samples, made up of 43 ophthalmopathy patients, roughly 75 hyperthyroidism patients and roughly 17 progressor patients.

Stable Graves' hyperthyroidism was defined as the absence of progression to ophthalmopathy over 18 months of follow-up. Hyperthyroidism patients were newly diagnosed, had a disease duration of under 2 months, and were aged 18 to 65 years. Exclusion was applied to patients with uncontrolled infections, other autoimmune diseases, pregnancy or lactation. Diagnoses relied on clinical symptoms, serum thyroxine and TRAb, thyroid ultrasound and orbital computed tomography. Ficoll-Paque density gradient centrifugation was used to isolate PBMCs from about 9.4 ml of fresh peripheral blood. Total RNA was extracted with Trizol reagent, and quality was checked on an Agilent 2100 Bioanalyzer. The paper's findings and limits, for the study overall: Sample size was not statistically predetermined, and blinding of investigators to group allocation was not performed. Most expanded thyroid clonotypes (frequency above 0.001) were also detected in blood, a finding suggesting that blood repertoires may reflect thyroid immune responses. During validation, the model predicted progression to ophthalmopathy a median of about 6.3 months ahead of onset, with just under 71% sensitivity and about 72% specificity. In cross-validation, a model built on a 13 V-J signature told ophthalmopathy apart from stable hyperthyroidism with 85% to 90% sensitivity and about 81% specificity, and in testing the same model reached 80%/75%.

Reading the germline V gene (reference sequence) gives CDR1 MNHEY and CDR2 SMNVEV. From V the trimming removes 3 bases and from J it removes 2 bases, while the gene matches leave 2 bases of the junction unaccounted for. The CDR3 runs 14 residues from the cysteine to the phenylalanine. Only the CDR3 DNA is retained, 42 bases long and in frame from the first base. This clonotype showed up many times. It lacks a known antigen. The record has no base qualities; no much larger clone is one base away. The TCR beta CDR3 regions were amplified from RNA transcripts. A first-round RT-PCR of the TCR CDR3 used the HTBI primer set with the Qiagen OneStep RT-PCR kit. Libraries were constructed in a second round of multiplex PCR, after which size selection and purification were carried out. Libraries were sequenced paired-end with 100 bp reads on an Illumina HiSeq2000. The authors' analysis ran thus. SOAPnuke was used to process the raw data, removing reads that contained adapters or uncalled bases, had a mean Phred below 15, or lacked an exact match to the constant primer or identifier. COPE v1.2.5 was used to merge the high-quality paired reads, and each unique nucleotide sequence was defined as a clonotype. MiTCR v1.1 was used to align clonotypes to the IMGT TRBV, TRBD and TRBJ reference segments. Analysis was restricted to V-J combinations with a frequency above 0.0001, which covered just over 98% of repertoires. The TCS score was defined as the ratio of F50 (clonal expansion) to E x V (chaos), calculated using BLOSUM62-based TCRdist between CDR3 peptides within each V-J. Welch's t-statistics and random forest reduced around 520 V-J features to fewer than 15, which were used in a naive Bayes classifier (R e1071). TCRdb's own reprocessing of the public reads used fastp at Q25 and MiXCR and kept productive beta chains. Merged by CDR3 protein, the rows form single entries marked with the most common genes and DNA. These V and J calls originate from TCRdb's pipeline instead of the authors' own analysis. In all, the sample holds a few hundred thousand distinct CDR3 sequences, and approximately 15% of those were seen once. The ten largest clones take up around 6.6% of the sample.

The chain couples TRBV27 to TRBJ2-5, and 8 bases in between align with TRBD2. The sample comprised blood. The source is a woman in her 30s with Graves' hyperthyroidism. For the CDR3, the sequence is CASSFSSGQETQYF. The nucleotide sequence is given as TGTGCCAGCAGTTTCTCTAGCGGGCAAGAGACCCAGTACTTC.